Each of the 13 T cell receptor beta chains below was sequenced from the same sample in a study of CD8 T cells in ankylosing spondylitis. MiXCR, applied by TCRdb to the 5' RACE reads, yields one record per CDR3 protein. The table lists 210,000 or so distinct CDR3 sequences, around a quarter of them singletons. Sequenced input: blood, either unsorted or a sorted T cell fraction (not recorded which). These receptors all come from a male donor with ankylosing spondylitis or in good health (not recorded which).

This clonotype was seen only a few times. V is TRBV20-1 and J is TRBJ2-5; a weak D match, TRBD1 (5 bases). The CDR3 contains 14 residues. Germline lookup yields CDR1 DFQATT and CDR2 SNEGSKA (reference sequence). Deletions cut 3 bases from V and 5 bases from J, with 16 bases between. CDR3 sequence: CSAREQALGETQYF. In nucleotides, the CDR3 is TGCAGTGCTAGGGAACAGGCCTTGGGGGAGACCCAGTACTTC.

This clonotype was detected many times. This CDR3 is CASSYPRSSSYEQYF. In nucleotides, the CDR3 is TGTGCCAGCAGTTACCCGAGGTCTAGCTCCTACGAGCAGTACTTC. This chain joins TRBV6-2 or TRBV6-3 and TRBJ2-7, with D uncertain. This CDR3 is 15 amino acids long. Trimming took 2 bases from V and 0 from J, leaving 11 bases between them. Germline lookup yields CDR1 MNHEY and CDR2 SVGEGT.

The chain has TRBV3-1 and TRBJ2-5; 9 bases align to TRBD1. V trimming: 4 bases; J trimming: 5 bases; junction bases outside the gene matches: 14. There are 17 residues in the CDR3. Germline V gene sequence: CDR1 LGHDT, CDR2 YNNKEL (reference sequence). CDR3 nucleotides: TGTGCCAGCAGCCGCCAACGAGGACAGGGGCAGTGGGAGACCCAGTACTTC. This sequence encodes CASSRQRGQGQWETQYF.

In its sample, this clonotype was seen many times. This chain uses TRBV7-9 with TRBJ2-3; D is ambiguous. Germline CDR1 is SEHNR and CDR2 is FQNEAQ (reference sequence). The CDR3 has 14 amino acids. V was shortened by 3 bases and J by 5 bases, with 12 bases between the two germline ends. This CDR3 is CASSLLYSVDTQYF. The CDR3 DNA follows: TGTGCCAGCAGCTTGCTCTACTCCGTAGATACGCAGTATTTT.

This clonotype was observed a single time. This may arise from a read error, as a much more abundant clone is one base away. This is likely a read error, given that the CDR3 carries no conserved phenylalanine or tryptophan at its end. This rearrangement joins TRBV20-1 to TRBJ2-3; D gene unclear. The CDR3 is made up of 16 amino acids. Germline V gene data show CDR1 as DFQATT and CDR2 as SNEGSKA (reference sequence). The ends were cut back, 3 bases at V and 0 bases at J, with 16 bases in the middle. For the CDR3, the DNA is TGCAGTGCTAGGGATTTAGTGTCTTCTAGCACAGATACGCAGTATTTA. Protein sequence: CSARDLVSSSTDTQYL.

This clonotype was observed many times. V gene TRBV20-1 combines with J gene TRBJ2-7; a possible D gene is TRBD1 (6 bases). The V gene lost 0 bases and the J gene lost 2 bases, with 11 bases spanning the gap. The CDR3 totals 14 residues. CDR1 and CDR2 (germline): DFQATT, SNEGSKA (reference sequence). This CDR3 reads CSARDPRGAYEQYF. The CDR3 region has the DNA TGCAGTGCTAGAGATCCCAGGGGAGCCTACGAGCAGTACTTC.

Note on this clonotype: This sequence may be a read error, since a much larger clone differs from it by one base. The J gene is TRBJ2-7, the V gene TRBV5-6; 12 nucleotides match TRBD1. V lost 4 bases, J lost 5 bases, and 7 bases stayed unmatched. This CDR3 contains 15 residues. Germline values: CDR1 SGHDT, CDR2 YYEEEE. In DNA form, the CDR3 reads TGTGCCAGCAGCCCAGGGACAGGGGGCCTTAACGAGCAGTACTTC. It codes for CASSPGTGGLNEQYF.

This chain links TRBV20-1 with TRBJ2-2; TRBD1 aligns across 12 bases. The V gene's germline CDR1 is DFQATT and CDR2 SNEGSKA (reference sequence). J was trimmed by 2 bases and V by 1 base; bases with no gene match: 5. The CDR3 runs to 17 residues. The CDR3 sequence: CSARGGTGGANTGELFF. CDR3 DNA sequence: TGCAGTGCTAGAGGAGGGACAGGGGGCGCAAACACCGGGGAGCTGTTTTTT.

Concerning this clonotype: This may come from a read error, since a much larger clone is one base off. The V gene is TRBV7-2, the J gene TRBJ2-1, with TRBD2 matching over 8 bases. The germline CDR1 and CDR2 sequences are SGHTA and FQGNSA. The CDR3 totals 12 residues. V shed 5 bases and J 15 bases; nucleotides not matched to a gene: 9. The CDR3 loop is CASSPGRGKVFF. The CDR3, as DNA: TGTGCCAGCAGCCCCGGGAGGGGCAAAGTGTTCTTC. The full variable domain, rest sourced from reference TRBV7-2 and TRBJ2-1, is GAGVSQSPSNKVTEKGKDVELRCDPISGHTALYWYRQSLGQGLEFLIYFQGNSAPDKSGLPSDRFSAERTGGSVSTLTIQRTQQEDSAVYLCASSPGRGKVFFGPGTRLTVL.

The chain recombines TRBV20-1 with TRBJ2-1; perhaps TRBD2 as D (5 bases). The germline gives CDR1 DFQATT, CDR2 SNEGSKA (reference sequence). V was cut by 6 bases and J by 6 bases, with 21 bases left in between. The CDR3 contains 15 residues. The CDR3 loop reads CSAFAPVGAPNEQFF. The DNA of the CDR3 is TGCAGTGCCTTTGCCCCCGTGGGAGCCCCCAATGAGCAGTTCTTC.

This clonotype was counted only a few times. V usage is TRBV12-3 or TRBV12-4 and J usage is TRBJ2-1; perhaps TRBD2 as D (5 bases). Trimming stripped 6 bases from V and 3 bases from J, with 9 bases between. The CDR3 spans 13 residues. The CDR3: CASSIGGYNEQFF. In DNA, the CDR3 is TGTGCCAGCAGCATAGGAGGCTACAATGAGCAGTTCTTC.

In this sample, this clonotype turned up a few times. This sequence may be a read error, since a much larger clone differs from it by one base. This sequence joins TRBV6-6 and TRBJ1-1; possible D gene TRBD1, 6 bases. V was shortened by 4 bases and J by 7 bases, with 10 bases between the two germline ends. The CDR3 totals 12 residues. Germline CDR1 and CDR2: MNHNY and SVGAGI (reference sequence). CDR3 in DNA: TGTGCCAGCAGTTCACAGGGACTTGAAGCTTTCTTT. This encodes CASSSQGLEAFF.

The genes are TRBV7-2 and TRBJ2-1, with 8 bases identical to TRBD2. The length of the CDR3 is 16 residues. V dropped 0 bases and J dropped 4; count of bases not matched to a gene: 5. Germline V gene lookup returns CDR1 SGHTA and CDR2 FQGNSA. The DNA for the CDR3 is TGTGCCAGCAGCTTAGCCGCTACTAGCGGTTACAATGAGCAGTTCTTC. This encodes CASSLAATSGYNEQFF.